This TCR beta chain was sequenced during a study of T cells after yellow fever vaccination. Whole-study context: Preparing low-cell-number fractions relied on SMART-Seq v4 Ultra Low Input. General study findings and limits: Peak timing came faster in the weaker secondary response, day 5 versus 15. Some clonotypes were seen in both the CD4 and the CD8 compartments. These made up a small share and likely arose from convergent recombination.

Conversion of TCR transcripts into cDNA relied on 5'RACE template switching, which added a universal primer site and UMIs. TCRdb used MiXCR to reprocess the 5' RACE reads, holding one entry per CDR3 protein. The sample lists 620,000 or so distinct CDR3 sequences, less than 20% seen once, with 17% in the top ten. With respect to this clonotype: Its antigen remains unidentified.

The sequences come from PBMCs, collected more than 4 days after the first yellow fever vaccination. The source is a man younger than 30 who received the YFV17D yellow fever vaccine.

In DNA form, the CDR3 reads TGTGCCAGCAGCGTATTCCAGGGGTCTGGGGCCAACGTCCTGACTTTC. Its translation: CASSVFQGSGANVLTF. The rearrangement uses TRBV9 and TRBJ2-6; TRBD1 is a possible D gene (6 bases). The ends were cut back, 1 base at V and 1 base at J, with 9 bases in the middle. Germline V gene sequence: CDR1 SGDLS, CDR2 YYNGEE. The CDR3 covers 16 residues.